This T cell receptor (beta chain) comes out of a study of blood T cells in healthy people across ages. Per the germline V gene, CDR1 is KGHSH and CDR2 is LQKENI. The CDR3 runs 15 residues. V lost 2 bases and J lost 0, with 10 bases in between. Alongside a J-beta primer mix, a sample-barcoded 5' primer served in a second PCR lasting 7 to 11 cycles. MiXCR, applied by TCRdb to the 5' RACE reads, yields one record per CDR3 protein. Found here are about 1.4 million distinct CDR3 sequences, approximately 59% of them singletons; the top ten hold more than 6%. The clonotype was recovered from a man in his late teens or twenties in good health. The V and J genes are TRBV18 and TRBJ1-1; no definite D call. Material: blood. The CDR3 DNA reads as TGTGCCAGCTCACCAGGGCCAACCCTGAACACTGAAGCTTTCTTT. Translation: CASSPGPTLNTEAFF.